A single sample is the source of the 17 T cell receptor beta chains below, sequenced in a study of Tregs in tolerant kidney transplant recipients (dated by TCRdb to the late 2010s). Taken with the paper, the label for time point translates to: blood sample drawn before combined kidney and bone marrow transplant. Receptor amplification or capture employed the immunoSEQ multiplex PCR assay. TCRdb took over this immuneACCESS table, retaining in-frame rearrangements with V and J assigned. Such tables are incomplete; in checked studies, under half of the missing clones stem from an unresolved V gene, and the remainder is unexplained. In all, the sample holds more than 75,000 clones, and roughly 93% of those were seen once. Of the sample, approximately 0.5% is held by the ten largest clones. Sequencing used CD4+ T cells from blood, obtained before the transplant. Receptors were obtained from a human donor who received a combined kidney and bone marrow transplant.

The CDR3 DNA sequence: TGTGCCAGCAGCGTGGGTAAACAGGGGGCGCGGGGTTCACCCCTCCACTTT. Translating gives CASSVGKQGARGSPLHF. The chain carries TRBV9 and TRBJ1-6, with TRBD1 matching 9 bases. The CDR3 has 17 amino acids. V lost 2 bases, J lost 9 bases, and 12 bases stayed unmatched. Germline V gives CDR1 SGDLS, CDR2 YYNGEE. The full variable domain, completed using reference TRBV9 and TRBJ1-6, is DSGVTQTPKHLITATGQRVTLRCSPRSGDLSVYWYQQSLDQGLQFLIQYYNGEERAKGNILERFSAQQFPDLHSELNLSSLELGDSALYFCASSVGKQGARGSPLHFGNGTRLTVT.

V and J are TRBV27 and TRBJ1-2, with D possibly TRBD1 on 5 matching bases. CDR1 is MNHEY, CDR2 SMNVEV, per germline (reference sequence). V shed 6 bases and J shed 3 bases, with 14 bases lying between them. This CDR3 region has 14 residues. Written as DNA, the CDR3 is TGTGCCAGCAGGCCGTCTGACAGCGACTATGGCTACACCTTC. Its protein product is CASRPSDSDYGYTF.

The J gene is TRBJ2-4, the V gene TRBV7-2, with D possibly matching TRBD1 (6 bases). Germline V gene data show CDR1 as SGHTA and CDR2 as FQGNSA. Trimming cost V 4 bases and J 9 bases, with 16 bases left between them. The length of the CDR3 is 14 residues. The CDR3 DNA reads TGTGCCAGCAGCTCCACAGGGTGGCGGGCCATTCAGTACTTC. As protein: CASSSTGWRAIQYF.

This chain joins TRBV5-4 and TRBJ2-5; TRBD2 matches 11 bases. CDR1 SGHNT and CDR2 YYREEE come from the germline V gene (reference sequence). The CDR3 loop spans 13 amino acids. V shed 7 bases and J 1 base; nucleotides not matched to a gene: 0. The CDR3 spells CASGTSGQETQYF. In DNA, the CDR3 is TGTGCCAGCGGGACTAGCGGCCAAGAGACCCAGTACTTC. Looking up the rest from reference TRBV5-4 and TRBJ2-5 gives the full variable domain: ETGVTQSPTHLIKTRGQQVTLRCSSQSGHNTVSWYQQALGQGPQFIFQYYREEENGRGNFPPRFSGLQFPNYSSELNVNALELDDSALYLCASGTSGQETQYFGPGTRLLVL.

The rearrangement links TRBV19 to TRBJ1-1, with D hard to call. V lost 7 bases to trimming and J lost 0 bases, with 12 bases between them. The germline V gene has CDR1 LNHDA and CDR2 SQIVND (reference sequence). The CDR3 totals 14 residues. Here the CDR3 reads CASTTPGMNTEAFF. The CDR3 DNA sequence: TGTGCCAGTACCACCCCGGGAATGAACACTGAAGCTTTCTTT. The complete variable domain, with remaining parts taken from reference TRBV19 and TRBJ1-1, reads DGGITQSPKYLFRKEGQNVTLSCEQNLNHDAMYWYRQDPGQGLRLIYYSQIVNDFQKGDIAEGYSVSREKKESFPLTVTSAQKNPTAFYLCASTTPGMNTEAFFGQGTRLTVV.

V gene TRBV21-1 combines with J gene TRBJ2-7; the table assigns TRBD2, which was not confirmed against the DNA. TRBV21-1 is shown as a pseudogene. The CDR3 is 14 amino acids. The CDR3 DNA reads as TGTGCCAGCAGCAAACTACCTCGGGGCTACGAGCAGTACTTC. Translated: CASSKLPRGYEQYF.

V usage is TRBV4-3 and J usage is TRBJ2-7, with a weak D call TRBD1 (6 bases). This CDR3 is built from 14 residues. V was cut by 3 bases and J by 5 bases, with 14 bases left in between. In germline, CDR1 is LGHNA, CDR2 YSLEER. In DNA form, the CDR3 reads TGCGCCAGCAGCCAGGAAACAGGGTTTCACGAGCAGTACTTC. This gives the protein CASSQETGFHEQYF.

The genes are TRBV19 and TRBJ1-1, with TRBD1 as a possible D gene (6 bases). V lost 5 bases and J lost 4, with 14 bases in between. CDR1 is LNHDA, CDR2 SQIVND, per germline (reference sequence). The CDR3 runs to 14 residues. The CDR3 region is CASSAYRVGTEAFF. CDR3 in DNA: TGTGCCAGTAGTGCATACAGGGTGGGCACTGAAGCTTTCTTT.

The chain uses TRBV19 and TRBJ1-1, with D possibly being TRBD1 (6 bases). Trimming removed 1 base from V and 5 bases from J, with 11 bases in between. The CDR3 is 14 amino acids. Germline V gene sequence: CDR1 LNHDA, CDR2 SQIVND (reference sequence). The CDR3 reads CASSIVTGSTEAFF. As DNA, the CDR3 is TGTGCCAGTAGTATAGTTACAGGGAGTACTGAAGCTTTCTTT.

The V call is TRBV9, the J call TRBJ1-2; D is undetermined. From germline, CDR1 is SGDLS and CDR2 YYNGEE. The CDR3 runs to 12 residues. Deletions cut 1 base from V and 5 bases from J, with 6 bases between. The CDR3 sequence is CASSVSTYGYTF. The CDR3 DNA reads TGTGCCAGCAGCGTATCGACATATGGCTACACCTTC.

This chain uses TRBV7-8 with TRBJ1-5; tentative D call: TRBD1 (5 bases). The germline CDR1 and CDR2 sequences are SGHVS and FQNEAQ. Trimming took off 3 bases at V and 9 bases at J, with 12 bases between the two ends. This CDR3 is built from 13 residues. For the CDR3, the DNA is TGTGCCAGCAGCTTGCGGCCCGGGGGGCCCCAGCATTTT. Its translation: CASSLRPGGPQHF.

This clone has only one observation. The chain has TRBV7-9 and TRBJ1-1; possibly TRBD1 for D (5 bases). The CDR3 runs 13 residues. V was cut by 4 bases and J by 4 bases, with 10 bases left in between. The germline V gene encodes CDR1 SEHNR and CDR2 FQNEAQ (reference sequence). CDR3 loop: CASSSPGGTEAFF. Written as DNA, the CDR3 is TGTGCCAGCAGCTCCCCGGGGGGCACTGAAGCTTTCTTT.

This chain joins TRBV28 and TRBJ1-1; 12 bases map to TRBD1. CDR1 is MDHEN, CDR2 SYDVKM, per germline. This CDR3 comprises 15 residues. V lost 5 bases to trimming and J lost 6 bases; unmatched junction nucleotides: 7. The CDR3 DNA sequence: TGTGCCAGCAGTCCAGGGGGGACAGGGGGCTCTGAAGCTTTCTTT. It translates to CASSPGGTGGSEAFF.

This clone was counted only a few times. J is TRBJ1-6 and V is TRBV6-1, with 7 bases fitting TRBD1. Germline V gene sequence: CDR1 MNHNS, CDR2 SASEGT. Unmatched junction bases numbered 5, after V lost 7 bases and J lost 5 bases. This CDR3 spans 14 amino acids. As DNA, the CDR3 is TGTGCCAGCATCCTTGACAGGGATAATTCACCCCTCCACTTT. It specifies CASILDRDNSPLHF.

Details on this clone: Other DNA sequences of this sample code for an identical CDR3. The chain employs TRBV5-6 and TRBJ1-4; TRBD1 might be the D (5 bases). V lost 4 bases and J lost 3, with 7 bases in between. The V gene's germline CDR1 is SGHDT and CDR2 YYEEEE. The CDR3 has 13 amino acids. CDR3 residues: CASSLTANEKLFF. The CDR3, as DNA: TGTGCCAGCAGCCTGACAGCTAATGAAAAACTGTTTTTT. The whole variable domain, remainder taken from reference TRBV5-6 and TRBJ1-4, is DAGVTQSPTHLIKTRGQQVTLRCSPKSGHDTVSWYQQALGQGPQFIFQYYEEEERQRGNFPDRFSGHQFPNYSSELNVNALLLGDSALYLCASSLTANEKLFFGSGTQLSVL.

CDR3 region: CASSPEGGAYQETQYF. The CDR3 coding sequence is TGCGCCAGCAGCCCCGAGGGGGGGGCGTACCAAGAGACCCAGTACTTC. The V call is TRBV5-1, the J call TRBJ2-5, with TRBD2 as a possible D gene (7 bases). Trimming took off 4 bases at V and 0 bases at J, with 16 bases between the two ends. Per the germline V gene, CDR1 is SGHRS and CDR2 is YFSETQ. CDR3 size: 16 residues.

CDR3 coding DNA: TGTGCCAGCAAGGCCCTCGGACAGAACTACGAGCAGTACTTC. It specifies CASKALGQNYEQYF. The gene calls are TRBV27 and TRBJ2-5; weak D call: TRBD1 (6 bases). The J call may be faulty, since TRBJ2-7 better matches the DNA end. This CDR3 region has 14 residues. The germline gives CDR1 MNHEY, CDR2 SMNVEV (reference sequence).